Here is one T cell receptor (beta chain) with its context. Autoimmune disease history or systemic immunosuppression disqualified patients. Baseline was the first blood sampling point, followed by cycle 4 day 1 and cycle 7 day 1. The sample is drawn from a study of OX40 agonist ivuxolimab in advanced cancers. Overall study: In this trial design, patients received ivuxolimab intravenously at 0.01 to 10 mg/kg every 2 weeks.

Using immunoSEQ multiplex PCR, the repertoire was profiled, and TCRdb retains in-frame clones only, with some absent. Here the sample spans about 80,000 clones, about nine tenths being singletons. Germline V gene lookup returns CDR1 LGHNA and CDR2 YSLEER. The J segment lost 7 bases and the V segment lost 4 bases, leaving 8 bases of the junction unmatched. This CDR3 spans 15 amino acids. This TCR came from an adult with an advanced solid tumor such as melanoma, head and neck, liver or kidney cancer. The rearrangement uses TRBV4-3 and TRBJ2-1, with 9 positions matching TRBD2. Source: CD4+ or CD8+ T cells sorted from blood, taken in a trial of the OX40 agonist ivuxolimab. The CDR3 DNA sequence: TGCGCCAGCAGCCCGGGCGGGGGGGTTGGAAATGAGCAGTTCTTC. It translates to CASSPGGGVGNEQFF.